This is a list of T cell receptor beta chains from one sample in a study of T cell changes during pregnancy in multiple sclerosis. Sequencing used immunoSEQ multiplex PCR; TCRdb keeps in-frame clones, though not all of them. The data hold about 59,000 clones, with less than 95% observed a single time. Material: CD8+ T cells from peripheral blood mononuclear cells, obtained after pregnancy. These TCRs come from a female donor with multiple sclerosis, enrolled in a pregnancy study. Each CDR3 is given with its conserved first and last residue. A D gene is named only where the DNA matches it firmly. Only part of the rows carry a size: once, few, many, or a class if the clone is expanded.

>.|.|TRBJ2-1|TRBV11-3
CASSLEADYNEQFF
TGTGCCAGCAGCTTAGAAGCGGATTACAATGAGCAGTTCTTC
>TRBD2|.|TRBJ2-7|TRBV28
CASSSGSFYEQYF
TGTGCCAGCTCTAGCGGGAGCTTTTACGAGCAGTACTTC
>TRBD2|once|TRBJ2-5|TRBV9
CASSVTGTRKETQYF
TGTGCCAGCAGCGTCACCGGGACTAGAAAAGAGACCCAGTACTTC
>TRBD2|.|TRBJ2-1|TRBV27
CASSLLTLAGGNEQFF
TGTGCCAGCAGTTTATTGACCTTAGCGGGAGGGAATGAGCAGTTCTTC
>.|.|TRBJ1-4|TRBV27
CANSLQGREKLFF
TGTGCCAACAGTTTGCAGGGTCGGGAAAAACTGTTTTTT
>TRBD1|.|TRBJ1-1|TRBV4-1
CASSPKTGLNTEAFF
TGCGCCAGCAGCCCTAAGACAGGGCTGAACACTGAAGCTTTCTTT
>.|.|TRBJ2-5|TRBV7-9
CASSPGPTGETQYF
TGTGCCAGCAGCCCTGGTCCCACGGGAGAGACCCAGTACTTC
>.|once|TRBJ1-5|TRBV6-5
CASRPQGSGNQPQHF
TGTGCCAGCAGGCCACAGGGATCGGGAAATCAGCCCCAGCATTTT
>.|.|TRBJ2-3|TRBV5-4
CASSSGTSLMDTQYF
TGTGCCAGCAGTTCCGGGACTTCTCTCATGGATACGCAGTATTTT
>TRBD1|.|TRBJ2-7|TRBV6-1
CASIREQGSVEQYF
TGTGCCAGCATCCGGGAACAGGGGTCGGTCGAGCAGTACTTC
>TRBD1|.|TRBJ2-1|TRBV7-9
CASSQQGVGNNEQFF
TGTGCCAGCAGCCAACAGGGGGTTGGTAACAATGAGCAGTTCTTC
>.|.|TRBJ2-1|TRBV4-3
CASSQDKGRNEQFF
TGCGCCAGCAGCCAAGATAAGGGGCGCAATGAGCAGTTCTTC